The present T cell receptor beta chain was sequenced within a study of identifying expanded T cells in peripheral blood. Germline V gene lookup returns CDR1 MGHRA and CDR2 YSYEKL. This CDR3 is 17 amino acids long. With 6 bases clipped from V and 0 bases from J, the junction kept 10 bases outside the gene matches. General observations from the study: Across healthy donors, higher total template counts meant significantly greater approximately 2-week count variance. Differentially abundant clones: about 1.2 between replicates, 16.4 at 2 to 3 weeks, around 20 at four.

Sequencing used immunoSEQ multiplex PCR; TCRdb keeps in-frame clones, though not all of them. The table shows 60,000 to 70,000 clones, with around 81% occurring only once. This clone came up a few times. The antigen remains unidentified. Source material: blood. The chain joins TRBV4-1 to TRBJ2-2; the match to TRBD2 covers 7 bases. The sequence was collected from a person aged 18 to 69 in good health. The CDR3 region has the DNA TGCGCCAGCAGATCCCGACTAGCTGAATCGAACACCGGGGAGCTGTTTTTT. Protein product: CASRSRLAESNTGELFF.